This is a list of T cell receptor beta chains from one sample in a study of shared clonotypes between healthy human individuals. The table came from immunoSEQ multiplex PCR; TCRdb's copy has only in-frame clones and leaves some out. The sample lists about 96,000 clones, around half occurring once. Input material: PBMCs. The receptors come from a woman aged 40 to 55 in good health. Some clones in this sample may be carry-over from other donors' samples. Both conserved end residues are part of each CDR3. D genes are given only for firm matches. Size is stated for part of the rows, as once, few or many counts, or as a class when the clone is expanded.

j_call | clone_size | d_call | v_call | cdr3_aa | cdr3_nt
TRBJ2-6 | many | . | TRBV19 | CASSITASSGANVLTF | TGTGCCAGTAGTATTACCGCCAGCTCTGGGGCCAACGTCCTGACTTTC
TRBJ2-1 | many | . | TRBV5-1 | CASSLEAEQFF | TGCGCCAGCAGCTTGGAAGCTGAGCAGTTCTTC
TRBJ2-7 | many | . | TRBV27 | CASSKQGEGYEQYF | TGTGCCAGCAGTAAACAGGGGGAGGGTTACGAGCAGTACTTC
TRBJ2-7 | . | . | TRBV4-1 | CASSQGAGGEQYF | TGCGCCAGCAGCCAAGGGGCAGGCGGCGAGCAGTACTTC
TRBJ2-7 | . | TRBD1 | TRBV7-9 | CASSLPGGTGYEQYF | TGTGCCAGCAGCTTACCAGGGGGCACGGGCTACGAGCAGTACTTC
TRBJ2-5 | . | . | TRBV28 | CASSPTDYQETQYF | TGTGCCAGCAGTCCGACAGACTATCAAGAGACCCAGTACTTC
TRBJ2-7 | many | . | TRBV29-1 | CSVRKGYEQYF | TGCAGCGTCAGGAAGGGGTACGAGCAGTACTTC
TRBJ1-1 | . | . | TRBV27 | CASSNQGRTEAFF | TGTGCCAGCAGTAATCAGGGTCGCACTGAAGCTTTCTTT
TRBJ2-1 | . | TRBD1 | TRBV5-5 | CASSQDWDRDYNEQFF | TGTGCCAGCAGCCAAGATTGGGACAGGGATTACAATGAGCAGTTCTTC
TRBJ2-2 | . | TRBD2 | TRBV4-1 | CASSHRLAGEPLRVTGELFF | TGCGCCAGCAGCCACAGACTAGCGGGCGAACCCCTACGAGTCACCGGGGAGCTGTTTTTT
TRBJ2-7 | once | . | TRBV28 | CASNRPPGLGNYEQYF | TGTGCCAGCAACCGCCCTCCAGGGTTAGGGAACTACGAGCAGTACTTC
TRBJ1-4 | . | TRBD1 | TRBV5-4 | CASSADREYEKLFF | TGTGCCAGCAGCGCAGACAGGGAGTACGAAAAACTGTTTTTT
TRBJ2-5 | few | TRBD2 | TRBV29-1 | CSVGVVAGGETQYF | TGCAGCGTGGGGGTGGTAGCGGGAGGAGAGACCCAGTACTTC
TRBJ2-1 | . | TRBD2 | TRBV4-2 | CASSLLSGSYNEQFF | TGTGCCAGCAGCCTGCTTAGCGGGAGTTACAATGAGCAGTTCTTC
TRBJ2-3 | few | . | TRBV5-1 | CASSLEGRIADTQYF | TGCGCCAGCAGCTTGGAAGGACGGATTGCAGATACGCAGTATTTT
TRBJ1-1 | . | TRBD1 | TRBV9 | CASSERQGRTEAFF | TGTGCCAGCAGCGAAAGACAGGGGAGGACTGAAGCTTTCTTT
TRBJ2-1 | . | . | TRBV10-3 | CAISVDREAGQFF | TGTGCCATCAGTGTCGACAGGGAGGCGGGGCAGTTCTTC
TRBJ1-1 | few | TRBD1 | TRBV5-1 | CASSRGQLGDTEAFF | TGCGCCAGCAGCCGGGGACAGCTCGGGGACACTGAAGCTTTCTTT
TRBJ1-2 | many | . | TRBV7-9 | CASSFARGYGYTF | TGTGCCAGCAGCTTTGCGCGGGGCTATGGCTACACCTTC
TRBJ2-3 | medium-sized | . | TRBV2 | CASSGPFLDTQYF | TGTGCCAGCAGCGGACCGTTTCTGGATACGCAGTATTTT
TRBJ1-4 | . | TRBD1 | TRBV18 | CASSPRDRAPGPHEKLFF | TGTGCCAGCTCACCAAGGGACAGGGCCCCCGGCCCTCATGAAAAACTGTTTTTT
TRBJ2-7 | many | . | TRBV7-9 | CASRGGPYEQYF | TGTGCCAGCAGGGGGGGACCCTACGAGCAGTACTTC
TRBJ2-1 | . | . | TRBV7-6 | CASSLAAYNEQFF | TGTGCCAGCAGCTTAGCTGCCTACAATGAGCAGTTCTTC
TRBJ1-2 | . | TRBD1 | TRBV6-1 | CASSRNPGTGGGYTF | TGTGCCAGCAGCCGAAACCCCGGGACAGGGGGAGGCTACACCTTC
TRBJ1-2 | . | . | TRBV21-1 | CASSILRGYTF | TGTGCCAGCAGCATCCTCCGGGGCTACACCTTC
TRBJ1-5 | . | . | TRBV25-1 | CASSLGRERPSNQPQHF | TGTGCCAGCAGCTTGGGCAGGGAGAGACCAAGCAATCAGCCCCAGCATTTT
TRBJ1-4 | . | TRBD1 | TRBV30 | CAWSGTGRHEKLFF | TGTGCCTGGAGTGGGACAGGGAGACATGAAAAACTGTTTTTT
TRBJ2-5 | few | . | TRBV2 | CASNLKETQYF | TGTGCCAGCAACCTCAAAGAGACCCAGTACTTC
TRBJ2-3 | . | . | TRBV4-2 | CASSSVGSDTQYF | TGTGCCAGCAGCTCCGTGGGGTCAGATACGCAGTATTTT
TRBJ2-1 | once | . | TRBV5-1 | CASSLDGRGNEQFF | TGCGCCAGCAGCTTGGACGGTCGGGGCAATGAGCAGTTCTTC
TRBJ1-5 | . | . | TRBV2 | CASRGSNQPQHF | TGTGCCAGCAGGGGGAGCAATCAGCCCCAGCATTTT
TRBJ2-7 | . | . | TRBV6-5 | CATGRGNSHEQYF | TGTGCCACCGGACGGGGGAACTCCCACGAGCAGTACTTC
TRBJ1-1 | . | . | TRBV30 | CAWRGSSNTEAFF | TGTGCCTGGAGGGGCAGTTCGAACACTGAAGCTTTCTTT
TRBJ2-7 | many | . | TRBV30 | CAWSAMTPPNYIWYF | TGTGCCTGGAGTGCTATGACTCCACCCAACTACATTTGGTACTTC
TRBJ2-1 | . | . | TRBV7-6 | CASSLEAWSSYNEQFF | TGTGCCAGCAGCTTAGAGGCCTGGTCCTCCTACAATGAGCAGTTCTTC
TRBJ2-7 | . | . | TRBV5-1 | CASSLVGLGSEQYF | TGCGCCAGCAGCTTGGTGGGCCTAGGGTCCGAGCAGTACTTC
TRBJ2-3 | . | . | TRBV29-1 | CSVGQVTDTQYF | TGCAGCGTTGGACAGGTCACAGATACGCAGTATTTT
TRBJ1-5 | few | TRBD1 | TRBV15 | CATSRGQGNQPQHF | TGTGCCACCAGCAGAGGACAGGGGAATCAGCCCCAGCATTTT
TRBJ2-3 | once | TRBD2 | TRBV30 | CAWELAGEDTQYF | TGTGCCTGGGAATTAGCGGGAGAAGATACGCAGTATTTT
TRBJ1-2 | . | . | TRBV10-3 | CAISDRVNYGYTF | TGTGCCATCAGTGACAGGGTGAACTATGGCTACACCTTC
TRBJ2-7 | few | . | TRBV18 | CASSPPVRGEQYF | TGTGCCAGCTCACCACCGGTGAGGGGCGAGCAGTACTTC
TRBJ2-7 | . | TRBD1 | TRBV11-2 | CASSSDRVGEQYF | TGTGCCAGCAGCTCCGACAGGGTGGGGGAGCAGTACTTC
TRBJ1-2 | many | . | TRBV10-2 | CASSELRRDGYTF | TGCGCCAGCAGTGAACTCCGGCGGGATGGCTACACCTTC
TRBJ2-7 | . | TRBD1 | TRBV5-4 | CASSSTTGTAAYEQYF | TGTGCCAGCAGCTCCACAACTGGGACAGCCGCCTACGAGCAGTACTTC